This entry concerns a single T cell receptor (beta chain). These data come from a study of blood T cell repertoires in COVID-19. Study details: Spain, Italy and the United States supplied samples that represented acute and convalescent COVID-19.

As originally analysed: Reference gene primer amplification in the assay estimated nucleated cell counts. Profiled with immunoSEQ multiplex PCR; TCRdb holds only in-frame clones, not every one. V and J calls and clone size are copied from that table; D and trimming were computed from the DNA. The table includes 44,000 or so clones, roughly 84% detected once. This CDR3 has 13 residues. With 7 bases removed from V and 12 bases from J, the gap between germline ends came to 22 bases. The clonotype comes from a man aged 50-60 years with active COVID-19. Sequencing was carried out using peripheral blood. This rearrangement joins TRBV12-3 or TRBV12-4 to TRBJ2-7, with a weak D call TRBD1 (6 bases). DNA of the CDR3: TGTGCCAGCAAGACCCTGGAGACAGGTCGATGGTACTTC. Translation: CASKTLETGRWYF.